The clone carrying this T cell receptor beta chain turned up a few times. The data derive from a study of identical twins. The CDR3 covers 15 residues. V lost 1 base and J 9 bases, leaving 16 bases between the germline ends. Germline CDR1 reads SGHVS; CDR2 reads FNYEAQ. TCRdb reprocessed the 5' RACE reads with MiXCR, giving one entry per CDR3 protein. The sample holds under 900,000 distinct CDR3 sequences, roughly 18% seen once. The sample was also linked to a second study, of T cells expressing NK-cell markers.

This chain links TRBV7-6 with TRBJ2-1, with D possibly matching TRBD2 (7 bases). This sequence was found in a woman aged 18-35 years in good health. The sequenced sample was PBMCs. In DNA, the CDR3 is TGTGCCAGCAGCTTAGGGGCAGAAGGGGGGGGTGAGCAGTTCTTC. This encodes CASSLGAEGGGEQFF.